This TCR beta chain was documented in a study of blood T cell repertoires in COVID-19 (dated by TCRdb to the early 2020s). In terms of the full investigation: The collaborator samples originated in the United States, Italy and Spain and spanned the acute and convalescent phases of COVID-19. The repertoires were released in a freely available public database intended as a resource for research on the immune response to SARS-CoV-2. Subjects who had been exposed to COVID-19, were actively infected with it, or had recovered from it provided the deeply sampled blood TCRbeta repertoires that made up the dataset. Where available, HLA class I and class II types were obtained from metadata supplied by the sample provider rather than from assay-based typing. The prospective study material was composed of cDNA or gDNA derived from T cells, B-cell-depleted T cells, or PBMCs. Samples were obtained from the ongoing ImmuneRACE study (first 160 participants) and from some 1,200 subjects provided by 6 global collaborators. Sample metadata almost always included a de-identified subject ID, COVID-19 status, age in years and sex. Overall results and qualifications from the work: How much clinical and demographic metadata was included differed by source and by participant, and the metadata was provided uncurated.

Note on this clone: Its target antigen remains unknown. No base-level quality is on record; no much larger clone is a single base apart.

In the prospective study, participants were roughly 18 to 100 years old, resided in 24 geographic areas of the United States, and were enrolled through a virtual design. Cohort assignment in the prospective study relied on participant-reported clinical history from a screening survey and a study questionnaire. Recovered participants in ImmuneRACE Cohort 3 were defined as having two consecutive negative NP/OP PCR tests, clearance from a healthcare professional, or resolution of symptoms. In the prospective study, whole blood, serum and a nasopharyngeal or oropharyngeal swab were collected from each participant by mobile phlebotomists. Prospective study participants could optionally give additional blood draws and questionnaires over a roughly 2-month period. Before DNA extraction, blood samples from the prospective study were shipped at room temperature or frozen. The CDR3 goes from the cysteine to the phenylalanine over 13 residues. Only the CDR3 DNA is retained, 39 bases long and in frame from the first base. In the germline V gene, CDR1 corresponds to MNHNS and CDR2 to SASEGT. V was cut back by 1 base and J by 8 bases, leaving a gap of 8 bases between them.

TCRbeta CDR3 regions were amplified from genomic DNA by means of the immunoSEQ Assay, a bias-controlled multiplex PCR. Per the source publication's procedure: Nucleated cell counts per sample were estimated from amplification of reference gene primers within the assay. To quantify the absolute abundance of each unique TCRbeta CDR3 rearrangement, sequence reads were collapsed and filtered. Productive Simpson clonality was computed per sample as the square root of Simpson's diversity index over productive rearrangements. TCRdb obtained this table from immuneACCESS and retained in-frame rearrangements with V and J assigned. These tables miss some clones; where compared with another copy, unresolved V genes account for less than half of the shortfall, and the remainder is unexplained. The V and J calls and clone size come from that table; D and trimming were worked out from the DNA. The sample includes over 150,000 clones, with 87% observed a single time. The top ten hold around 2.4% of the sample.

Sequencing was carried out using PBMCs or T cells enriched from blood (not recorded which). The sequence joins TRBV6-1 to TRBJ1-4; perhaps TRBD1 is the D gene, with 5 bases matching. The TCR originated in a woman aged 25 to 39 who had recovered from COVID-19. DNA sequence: TGTGCCAGCAGTGAAGGGGGGGAGGAAAAACTGTTTTTT. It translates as CASSEGGEEKLFF.